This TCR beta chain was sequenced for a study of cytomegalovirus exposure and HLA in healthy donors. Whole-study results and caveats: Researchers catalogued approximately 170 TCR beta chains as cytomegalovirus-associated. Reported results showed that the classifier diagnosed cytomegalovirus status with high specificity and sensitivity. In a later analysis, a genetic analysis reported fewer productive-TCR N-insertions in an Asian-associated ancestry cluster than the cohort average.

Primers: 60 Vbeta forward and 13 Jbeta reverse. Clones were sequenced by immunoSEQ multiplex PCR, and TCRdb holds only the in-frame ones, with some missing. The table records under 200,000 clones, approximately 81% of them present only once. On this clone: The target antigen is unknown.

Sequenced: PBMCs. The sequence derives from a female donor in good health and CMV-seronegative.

CDR3 protein: CASSSQRAFHYNEQFF. As DNA, the CDR3 is TGTGCCAGCAGCTCCCAGCGGGCCTTCCACTACAATGAGCAGTTCTTC. The chain uses TRBV13 and TRBJ2-1; tentative D call: TRBD2 (6 bases). Germline V gene lookup returns CDR1 PRHDT and CDR2 FYEKMQ (reference sequence). Trimming took off 4 bases at V and 3 bases at J, with 16 bases between the two ends. The CDR3 is 16 residues long.